These T cell receptor beta chains were read from a single sample in a study of spatial heterogeneity in lung cancer. TCRdb passed the 5' RACE reads through MiXCR, listing each CDR3 protein once. The data contain 30,000 to 40,000 distinct CDR3 sequences, about 7.9% of them seen just once; the ten biggest clones take up 9.4%. Specimen: PBMCs, collected at follow-up. The receptors were sampled from a male donor with early-stage non-small cell lung cancer. The CDR3 runs from the conserved cysteine through the conserved F or W. Fields, in order: clone size, CDR3 length, D gene, V gene, J gene, CDR3 protein, CDR3 DNA. The D gene is left open where the match is weak. Not every row has a clone size; where given, it reads once, few, many or a size class.

size: many; length: 13; D: TRBD1; V: TRBV6-2/TRBV6-3; J: TRBJ1-4; CDR3: CASRPQGGTKLFF; DNA: TGTGCCAGCAGACCCCAGGGGGGCACAAAACTGTTTTTT
size: few; length: 15; D: NA; V: TRBV12-3/TRBV12-4; J: TRBJ1-1; CDR3: CASSLIGGVNTEAFF; DNA: TGTGCCAGCAGTTTGATCGGGGGGGTGAACACTGAAGCTTTCTTT
size: many; length: 15; D: NA; V: TRBV5-1; J: TRBJ1-3; CDR3: CASSLAPGTGNTIYF; DNA: TGCGCCAGCAGCTTGGCCCCAGGGACTGGAAACACCATATATTTT
size: many; length: 14; D: NA; V: TRBV19; J: TRBJ2-7; CDR3: CASSRDTYSYEQYF; DNA: TGTGCCAGTAGTAGGGACACCTACTCCTACGAGCAGTACTTC
size: many; length: 16; D: NA; V: TRBV7-9; J: TRBJ2-6; CDR3: CATRTDTSSGANVLTF; DNA: TGTGCCACAAGGACCGATACGAGCTCTGGGGCCAACGTCCTGACTTTC
size: NA; length: 15; D: TRBD1; V: TRBV18; J: TRBJ1-5; CDR3: CASSPPGTGYQPQHF; DNA: TGTGCCAGCTCACCACCCGGGACAGGGTATCAGCCCCAGCATTTT
size: many; length: 16; D: TRBD1; V: TRBV12-3/TRBV12-4; J: TRBJ2-7; CDR3: CASSRGQGQSSYEQYF; DNA: TGTGCCAGCAGCCGAGGACAGGGTCAAAGCTCCTACGAGCAGTACTTC
size: many; length: 16; D: TRBD2; V: TRBV7-8; J: TRBJ2-2; CDR3: CASSTSSGGYTGELFF; DNA: TGTGCCAGCAGCACCTCTAGCGGGGGTTACACCGGGGAGCTGTTTTTT
size: many; length: 14; D: NA; V: TRBV7-9; J: TRBJ2-1; CDR3: CASSITESYNEQFF; DNA: TGTGCCAGCAGCATCACGGAATCCTACAATGAGCAGTTCTTC
size: few; length: 13; D: NA; V: TRBV7-9; J: TRBJ2-1; CDR3: CASSREQGVEQFF; DNA: TGTGCCAGCAGCAGAGAACAGGGCGTTGAGCAGTTCTTC
size: many; length: 15; D: TRBD1; V: TRBV7-9; J: TRBJ1-2; CDR3: CASSLAQGADYGYTF; DNA: TGTGCCAGCAGCTTAGCTCAGGGGGCGGACTATGGCTACACCTTC
size: few; length: 14; D: NA; V: TRBV7-2; J: TRBJ2-7; CDR3: CASSLTPQGYEQYF; DNA: TGTGCCAGCAGCTTAACCCCCCAGGGCTACGAGCAGTACTTC
size: many; length: 15; D: NA; V: TRBV5-1; J: TRBJ2-5; CDR3: CASSLWGVRQETQYF; DNA: TGCGCCAGCAGCTTGTGGGGGGTGCGACAAGAGACCCAGTACTTC
size: NA; length: 14; D: NA; V: TRBV6-1; J: TRBJ2-2; CDR3: CASRGSGGTGELFF; DNA: TGTGCCAGCAGGGGTAGCGGCGGAACCGGGGAGCTGTTTTTT
size: many; length: 13; D: NA; V: TRBV6-5; J: TRBJ1-1; CDR3: CASSKTGNTEAFF; DNA: TGTGCCAGCAGTAAAACAGGGAACACTGAAGCTTTCTTT
size: many; length: 14; D: TRBD1; V: TRBV5-6; J: TRBJ1-2; CDR3: CASAHGTANYGYTF; DNA: TGTGCCAGTGCACACGGGACAGCTAACTATGGCTACACCTTC
size: many; length: 11; D: NA; V: TRBV2; J: TRBJ1-2; CDR3: CASQPNYGYTF; DNA: TGTGCCAGCCAGCCTAACTATGGCTACACCTTC
size: many; length: 16; D: NA; V: TRBV19; J: TRBJ1-5; CDR3: CASRKNGGQSNQPQHF; DNA: TGTGCCAGTAGGAAGAACGGGGGGCAAAGCAATCAGCCCCAGCATTTT
size: many; length: 15; D: NA; V: TRBV5-4; J: TRBJ2-3; CDR3: CASSSSGTRTDTQYF; DNA: TGTGCCAGCAGCTCTTCCGGGACAAGGACAGATACGCAGTATTTT
size: many; length: 14; D: NA; V: TRBV20-1; J: TRBJ2-7; CDR3: CSARGVDHSYEQYF; DNA: TGCAGTGCTAGAGGAGTGGATCACTCCTACGAGCAGTACTTC
size: many; length: 14; D: NA; V: TRBV2; J: TRBJ1-4; CDR3: CASSVQGLDEKLFF; DNA: TGTGCCAGCAGTGTACAGGGATTGGATGAAAAACTGTTTTTT
size: many; length: 18; D: NA; V: TRBV3-1; J: TRBJ1-3; CDR3: CASSQGFGVATSGNTIYF; DNA: TGTGCCAGCAGCCAAGGATTTGGGGTCGCTACCTCTGGAAACACCATATATTTT
size: NA; length: 14; D: NA; V: TRBV13; J: TRBJ2-1; CDR3: CASSSWTEYNEQFF; DNA: TGTGCCAGCAGCTCCTGGACAGAGTACAATGAGCAGTTCTTC
size: many; length: 15; D: TRBD1; V: TRBV2; J: TRBJ1-1; CDR3: CASSGGTGGFTEAFF; DNA: TGTGCCAGCAGTGGTGGGACAGGGGGATTCACTGAAGCTTTCTTT
size: many; length: 16; D: NA; V: TRBV7-9; J: TRBJ2-2; CDR3: CASSPLGREDTGELFF; DNA: TGTGCCAGCAGCCCCCTCGGCAGGGAGGACACCGGGGAGCTGTTTTTT
size: many; length: 16; D: TRBD2; V: TRBV9; J: TRBJ2-1; CDR3: CASSPRGSGAAEGQFF; DNA: TGTGCCAGCAGCCCCCGGGGTAGCGGGGCCGCCGAGGGGCAGTTCTTC
size: NA; length: 14; D: NA; V: TRBV19; J: TRBJ1-4; CDR3: CASNPDSQGGKLFF; DNA: TGTGCCAGTAACCCGGACAGCCAAGGCGGAAAACTGTTTTTT
size: many; length: 17; D: TRBD1; V: TRBV5-1; J: TRBJ2-7; CDR3: CASSPTGGAFTTYEQYF; DNA: TGCGCCAGCAGCCCGACAGGGGGGGCGTTTACTACCTACGAGCAGTACTTC
size: many; length: 14; D: NA; V: TRBV28; J: TRBJ2-7; CDR3: CASSHSTGTYEQYF; DNA: TGTGCCAGCAGTCACTCGACGGGGACCTACGAGCAGTACTTC
size: many; length: 17; D: NA; V: TRBV6-1; J: TRBJ2-7; CDR3: CASSETLPGTVPYEQYF; DNA: TGTGCCAGCAGTGAGACCTTACCCGGGACGGTTCCCTACGAGCAGTACTTC
size: many; length: 15; D: TRBD1; V: TRBV29-1; J: TRBJ1-1; CDR3: CSVEGTGGKNTEAFF; DNA: TGCAGCGTTGAGGGGACAGGAGGAAAGAACACTGAAGCTTTCTTT
size: many; length: 14; D: NA; V: TRBV12-3/TRBV12-4; J: TRBJ1-1; CDR3: CASSPQGDMTEAFF; DNA: TGTGCCAGCAGTCCTCAGGGTGATATGACTGAAGCTTTCTTT
size: many; length: 13; D: TRBD2; V: TRBV20-1; J: TRBJ2-1; CDR3: CSARLAGTIEQFF; DNA: TGCAGTGCTAGACTAGCGGGGACGATTGAGCAGTTCTTC
size: many; length: 16; D: TRBD2; V: TRBV7-3; J: TRBJ2-2; CDR3: CASSSLTSGGAGELFF; DNA: TGTGCCAGCAGCTCCCTGACTAGCGGGGGGGCCGGGGAGCTGTTTTTT
size: many; length: 13; D: NA; V: TRBV20-1; J: TRBJ1-6; CDR3: CSAFSVWNSPLHF; DNA: TGCAGTGCTTTTTCAGTTTGGAATTCACCCCTCCACTTT
size: many; length: 14; D: NA; V: TRBV19; J: TRBJ1-5; CDR3: CASSIQTSNQPQHF; DNA: TGTGCCAGTAGTATCCAGACGAGCAATCAGCCCCAGCATTTT
size: many; length: 16; D: TRBD2; V: TRBV18; J: TRBJ2-1; CDR3: CASSQTTGLAYNEQFF; DNA: TGTGCCAGCTCCCAAACTACAGGACTAGCCTACAATGAGCAGTTCTTC
size: many; length: 15; D: TRBD1; V: TRBV7-6; J: TRBJ1-4; CDR3: CASSVGQGTNEKLFF; DNA: TGTGCCAGCAGCGTAGGACAGGGGACTAATGAAAAACTGTTTTTT
size: NA; length: 14; D: TRBD1; V: TRBV19; J: TRBJ1-5; CDR3: CASNRGAGNQPQHF; DNA: TGTGCCAGTAACAGGGGAGCGGGCAATCAGCCCCAGCATTTT
size: many; length: 15; D: TRBD1; V: TRBV9; J: TRBJ2-3; CDR3: CASSVAGGTGSTQYF; DNA: TGTGCCAGCAGCGTAGCTGGGGGGACAGGGTCAACGCAGTATTTT
size: few; length: 13; D: NA; V: TRBV29-1; J: TRBJ1-2; CDR3: CSVEVGNAYGYTF; DNA: TGCAGCGTTGAGGTGGGGAACGCCTATGGCTACACCTTC
size: medium-sized; length: 17; D: NA; V: TRBV6-5; J: TRBJ1-1; CDR3: CASSYSRSSDLNTEAFF; DNA: TGTGCCAGCAGTTACTCGAGAAGCTCCGACTTGAACACTGAAGCTTTCTTT
size: many; length: 14; D: NA; V: TRBV9; J: TRBJ2-2; CDR3: CASSSPPGGGELFF; DNA: TGTGCCAGCAGCTCCCCTCCGGGCGGCGGGGAGCTGTTTTTT
size: many; length: 14; D: NA; V: TRBV5-6; J: TRBJ2-2; CDR3: CASSLAPGSGELFF; DNA: TGTGCCAGCAGCTTGGCCCCAGGATCCGGGGAGCTGTTTTTT